What follows is one T cell receptor beta chain and its context. Its antigen is not known. The germline V gene has CDR1 SQVTM and CDR2 ANQGSEA. CDR3 length: 18 amino acids. V shed 0 bases and J 4 bases; nucleotides not matched to a gene: 16. Isolated RNA was reverse transcribed into cDNA used as the sequencing template. Profiling relied on immunoSEQ multiplex PCR, and the TCRdb table lists in-frame clones only, not all of them. The sample carries under 300,000 clones, about three fifths recorded once. Treatment given: oral pan-JAK inhibitor, 5-10 mg twice daily. This entry comes from a study of CD8+ T cells in alopecia areata. As for the study in general: The drug, oral tofacitinib, was given to treated patients at 5 to 10 mg twice daily. Dosing spanned 6 to 18 months on tofacitinib, then 6 months off drug. Whole-study results and caveats: Persistence in scalp and blood during tofacitinib was observed for many expanded lesional clones. Significant decreases in scalp clonality and expanded CD8+ clones followed tofacitinib treatment.

The source material was CD4+ T cells sorted from blood, sampled around week 53, from a patient treated with tofacitinib. The receptor comes from a human donor with alopecia areata. This chain uses TRBV29-1 with TRBJ1-2, with TRBD1 matching 8 bases. The CDR3 bases are TGCAGCGTTGAAGATCGTGGGGCAGGGGGCGATCATGGCTATGGCTACACCTTC. Translated, it gives CSVEDRGAGGDHGYGYTF.